A selection of T cell receptor beta chains follows, all from one sample in a study of PD-L1 blockade in urothelial cancer. The data were produced by immunoSEQ multiplex PCR, yet TCRdb's version contains in-frame clones alone and is incomplete. Of about 120,000 clones listed, about 89% are singletons. Source: PBMCs, taken around atezolizumab (anti-PD-L1) treatment. The receptors here all came from a man between 60 and 75 years old with urothelial cancer. CDR3s include the opening cysteine and the closing phenylalanine or tryptophan. D genes are given only for firm matches. Where a row states a size, it is once, few, many or the class of an expanded clone; other rows omit it.

>NA|TRBV4-2|TRBD1|TRBJ2-7
CASSPGQGAYEQYF
TGTGCCAGCAGCCCGGGACAGGGGGCTTACGAGCAGTACTTC
>NA|TRBV5-1|TRBD2|TRBJ2-1
CASSLAPAGGPVGEQFF
TGCGCCAGCAGCTTGGCCCCAGCGGGAGGGCCGGTGGGTGAGCAGTTCTTC
>NA|TRBV25-1|TRBD1|TRBJ1-5
CASSEQGVGSQPQHF
TGTGCCAGCAGTGAACAGGGGGTGGGGAGTCAGCCCCAGCATTTT
>NA|TRBV6-1|NA|TRBJ1-4
CASIRRDGTNEKLFF
TGTGCCAGCATCCGGAGGGACGGAACTAATGAAAAACTGTTTTTT
>NA|TRBV7-2|NA|TRBJ2-1
CASSLAGVGNEQFF
TGTGCCAGCAGCTTAGCGGGAGTTGGCAATGAGCAGTTCTTC
>NA|TRBV5-1|TRBD2|TRBJ2-2
CASSMTSGNTGELFF
TGCGCCAGCAGCATGACTAGCGGGAACACCGGGGAGCTGTTTTTT
>few|TRBV4-1|TRBD2|TRBJ2-1
CASSRLAGGNNEQFF
TGCGCCAGCAGCCGACTAGCGGGGGGGAACAATGAGCAGTTCTTC
>NA|TRBV6-5|TRBD1|TRBJ2-5
CASSYIARGPAETQYF
TGTGCCAGCAGTTATATAGCCAGGGGGCCGGCGGAGACCCAGTACTTC
>NA|TRBV19|TRBD1|TRBJ1-1
CASKGQGALNTEAFF
TGTGCCAGTAAAGGACAGGGGGCGTTGAACACTGAAGCTTTCTTT
>NA|TRBV4-1|NA|TRBJ1-1
CASSQVPPGDIVTEAFF
TGCGCCAGCAGCCAAGTCCCCCCAGGGGATATTGTAACTGAAGCTTTCTTT
>NA|TRBV28|NA|TRBJ2-2
CASTRASGILVGELFF
TGTGCCAGCACCCGAGCCAGCGGTATTTTGGTCGGGGAGCTGTTTTTT
>NA|TRBV7-3|TRBD2|TRBJ2-1
CASSAAGTSNEQFF
TGTGCCAGCAGCGCCGCCGGGACTAGCAATGAGCAGTTCTTC
>NA|TRBV19|TRBD1|TRBJ1-5
CASSTGTAKYSNQPQHF
TGTGCCAGTAGCACCGGGACAGCCAAATATAGCAATCAGCCCCAGCATTTT
>NA|TRBV2|TRBD1|TRBJ2-1
CASSLTGDEQFF
TGTGCCAGCAGTCTGACAGGGGATGAGCAGTTCTTC
>NA|TRBV28|TRBD1|TRBJ1-5
CASSPPQTGGRDQPQHF
TGTGCCAGCAGTCCACCCCAAACAGGGGGCCGGGATCAGCCCCAGCATTTT
>few|TRBV10-1|TRBD2|TRBJ2-1
CASSETSGRRQFF
TGCGCCAGCAGTGAGACTAGCGGGAGAAGGCAGTTCTTC
>NA|TRBV19|NA|TRBJ1-1
CASSGQLNTDAFF
TGTGCCAGTAGTGGACAGCTTAACACTGACGCTTTCTTT
>NA|TRBV10-2|NA|TRBJ2-3
CASRLGFQDTQYF
TGCGCCAGCCGTCTCGGGTTTCAAGATACGCAGTATTTT
>once|TRBV7-8|TRBD1|TRBJ2-7
CASSLGVPGQGDYEQYF
TGTGCCAGCAGCTTGGGAGTACCGGGACAGGGGGATTACGAGCAGTACTTC
>once|TRBV20-1|NA|TRBJ1-1
CSARNTGLAFF
TGCAGTGCTAGGAACACAGGGTTGGCTTTCTTT
>NA|TRBV27|NA|TRBJ1-3
CASSLTGSGNTIYF
TGTGCCAGCAGTCTGACAGGCTCTGGAAACACCATATATTTT
>NA|TRBV5-1|TRBD2|TRBJ2-1
CASSLHTLAGGVNNEQFF
TGCGCCAGCAGCTTGCATACTCTAGCGGGAGGGGTAAACAATGAGCAGTTCTTC
>NA|TRBV5-1|TRBD2|TRBJ2-3
CASSSYSGGGNTDTQYF
TGCGCCAGCAGCTCCTATAGCGGGGGGGGGAACACAGATACGCAGTATTTT
>NA|TRBV29-1|TRBD1|TRBJ1-3
CSARTGGNTIYF
TGCAGCGCTCGGACAGGGGGAAACACCATATATTTT
>NA|TRBV11-1|TRBD2|TRBJ2-2
CASSGGLAGGRGGELFF
TGTGCCAGCAGCGGAGGACTAGCGGGAGGCAGAGGCGGGGAGCTGTTTTTT
>once|TRBV5-1|NA|TRBJ2-5
CASSLSFARGETQYF
TGCGCCAGCAGCTTATCGTTTGCGCGAGGAGAGACCCAGTACTTC
>NA|TRBV2|NA|TRBJ2-4
CASSGDSLAKNIQYF
TGTGCCAGCAGTGGGGACTCCCTAGCCAAAAACATTCAGTACTTC
>NA|TRBV28|TRBD1|TRBJ1-2
CASSSGQVRSYGYTF
TGTGCCAGCAGTTCAGGACAGGTTCGGAGCTATGGCTACACCTTC
>few|TRBV5-1|NA|TRBJ1-1
CASTLFGGATEAFF
TGCGCCAGCACCTTATTCGGGGGTGCCACTGAAGCTTTCTTT
>NA|TRBV6-5|NA|TRBJ2-3
CASSYQGAMTDTQYF
TGTGCCAGCAGTTACCAAGGGGCCATGACAGATACGCAGTATTTT
>NA|TRBV27|NA|TRBJ2-6
CATSQISGANVLTF
TGTGCCACCTCCCAGATCTCTGGGGCCAACGTCCTGACTTTC
>NA|TRBV7-3|NA|TRBJ2-5
CASSRGQQETQYF
TGTGCCAGCTCCCGAGGACAGCAAGAGACCCAGTACTTC
>few|TRBV2|TRBD1|TRBJ2-2
CASSPGQGGTGELFF
TGTGCCAGCAGTCCGGGACAGGGAGGTACCGGGGAGCTGTTTTTT
>NA|TRBV19|TRBD1|TRBJ2-7
CASSISQGATYEQYF
TGTGCCAGTAGTATTTCCCAGGGGGCGACCTACGAGCAGTACTTC
>once|TRBV7-3|TRBD1|TRBJ1-1
CASSHGTGGGTNTEAFF
TGTGCCAGCAGCCACGGGACAGGGGGCGGGACGAACACTGAAGCTTTCTTT
>NA|TRBV5-1|NA|TRBJ2-6
CASRQGGANVLTF
TGCGCCAGCCGACAAGGCGGGGCCAACGTCCTGACTTTC
>NA|TRBV5-1|TRBD1|TRBJ2-5
CASSPSGGLPWGETQYF
TGCGCCAGCAGCCCCTCAGGGGGCCTCCCATGGGGAGAGACCCAGTACTTC
>NA|TRBV28|TRBD1|TRBJ1-2
CASSKASGQAYGYTF
TGTGCCAGCAGTAAGGCCTCGGGACAGGCTTATGGCTACACCTTC
>NA|TRBV5-4|NA|TRBJ2-3
CASLTGPGADTQYF
TGTGCCAGCTTAACAGGGCCTGGGGCAGATACGCAGTATTTT
>NA|TRBV30|NA|TRBJ1-1
CAWSDLGNTEAFF
TGTGCCTGGAGTGACTTGGGCAACACTGAAGCTTTCTTT
>NA|TRBV29-1|NA|TRBJ1-4
CSVMGGGNEKLFF
TGCAGCGTGATGGGTGGCGGTAATGAAAAACTGTTTTTT
>NA|TRBV7-9|TRBD1|TRBJ2-4
CASSSRQGGAKNIQYF
TGTGCCAGCAGCTCAAGACAGGGGGGAGCCAAAAACATTCAGTACTTC